This is a list of T cell receptor beta chains from one sample in a study of cytomegalovirus exposure and HLA in healthy donors. Sequencing was performed with immunoSEQ multiplex PCR; in TCRdb, only in-frame clones are kept and a portion is missing. Among some 180,000 clones, roughly 80% were seen once, and the ten largest hold roughly 1.4%. Source material: PBMCs. These receptors were obtained from a man aged 40-49 years in good health and CMV-seronegative. CDR3s include the opening cysteine and the closing phenylalanine or tryptophan. Each record gives: D gene, V gene, J gene, clone size, CDR3 length, CDR3 protein, CDR3 DNA. A D gene is named only where the DNA matches it firmly. Clone size is not always given. Where it is, it says once, few, many or a class for expanded clones.

TRBD2	TRBV9	TRBJ2-1	few	15	CASSAASGRSNEQFF	TGTGCCAGCAGCGCCGCTAGCGGGAGAAGTAATGAGCAGTTCTTC
TRBD2	TRBV9	TRBJ2-7	NA	14	CASSAGTSFGEQYF	TGTGCCAGCAGCGCCGGGACTAGCTTCGGCGAGCAGTACTTC
NA	TRBV19	TRBJ2-1	NA	15	CASTLDLAFYNEQFF	TGTGCCAGTACCTTAGACTTAGCGTTCTACAATGAGCAGTTCTTC
NA	TRBV7-3	TRBJ2-3	NA	14	CASSLISGTDTQYF	TGTGCCAGCAGCTTAATTAGCGGCACAGATACGCAGTATTTT
NA	TRBV6-1	TRBJ1-1	NA	16	CASSGLGRAMGNEAFF	TGTGCCAGCAGTGGGTTAGGGCGGGCAATGGGAAATGAAGCTTTCTTT
NA	TRBV5-1	TRBJ2-1	NA	16	CASSLGASTPYNEQFF	TGCGCCAGCAGCTTGGGTGCCAGTACACCTTACAATGAGCAGTTCTTC
TRBD1	TRBV11-2	TRBJ1-6	NA	16	CASSNTPGQGGSPLHF	TGTGCCAGCAGCAACACCCCGGGACAGGGCGGTTCACCCCTCCACTTT
NA	TRBV21-1	TRBJ2-5	NA	16	CASSIESGLAGETQYF	TGTGCCAGCAGCATAGAGTCGGGACTAGCGGGAGAGACCCAGTACTTC
TRBD2	TRBV4-3	TRBJ2-7	NA	15	CASSQGLAGSYEQYF	TGCGCCAGCAGCCAGGGACTAGCGGGTTCCTACGAGCAGTACTTC
TRBD2	TRBV9	TRBJ2-1	NA	15	CASSAGLAGVNEQFF	TGTGCCAGCAGCGCAGGACTAGCGGGAGTGAATGAGCAGTTCTTC
TRBD2	TRBV30	TRBJ2-1	NA	15	CAWSPGTTIYNEQFF	TGTGCCTGGTCCCCCGGGACTACTATTTACAATGAGCAGTTCTTC
TRBD1	TRBV6-6	TRBJ1-6	few	15	CASRLTGERNSPLHF	TGTGCCAGCAGGCTGACAGGGGAACGGAATTCACCCCTCCACTTT
NA	TRBV5-1	TRBJ2-2	NA	15	CASYWTEGNTGELFF	TGCGCCAGCTATTGGACGGAGGGGAACACCGGGGAGCTGTTTTTT
NA	TRBV4-1	TRBJ1-2	NA	15	CASSQDDGGNYGYTF	TGCGCCAGCAGCCAAGATGACGGAGGTAACTATGGCTACACCTTC
NA	TRBV7-8	TRBJ1-3	NA	15	CASSSQVVSGNTIYF	TGTGCCAGCAGCTCCCAGGTTGTCTCTGGAAACACCATATATTTT
NA	TRBV4-3	TRBJ2-3	NA	18	CASSQEGWGVSATDTQYF	TGCGCCAGCAGCCAAGAAGGTTGGGGGGTCTCCGCAACAGATACGCAGTATTTT
TRBD2	TRBV7-2	TRBJ2-1	few	16	CASSPGTSGSNNEQFF	TGTGCCAGCAGCCCGGGGACTAGCGGGAGTAACAATGAGCAGTTCTTC
NA	TRBV9	TRBJ2-7	NA	14	CASSVEVRAGEQYF	TGTGCCAGCAGCGTAGAAGTGAGGGCCGGCGAGCAGTACTTC
TRBD1	TRBV12-5	TRBJ1-4	NA	16	CASGLVDRRGDEKLFF	TGTGCTAGTGGTTTGGTGGACAGGCGGGGGGATGAAAAACTGTTTTTT
TRBD1	TRBV19	TRBJ1-2	NA	15	CASSSATGGNYGYTF	TGTGCCAGTAGTAGCGCGACAGGGGGAAACTATGGCTACACCTTC
NA	TRBV5-4	TRBJ1-1	few	13	CASSSGLNTEAFF	TGTGCCAGCAGCTCGGGACTTAACACTGAAGCTTTCTTT
NA	TRBV7-2	TRBJ2-7	NA	14	CASSPDWTVYEQYF	TGTGCCAGCAGCCCCGACTGGACAGTCTACGAGCAGTACTTC
TRBD1	TRBV15	TRBJ2-1	NA	14	CATSRPGQGIEQFF	TGTGCCACCAGCAGGCCGGGACAGGGTATAGAGCAGTTCTTC
NA	TRBV7-9	TRBJ2-2	NA	16	CSSSLGQGALAGELFF	TGTTCCAGCAGCTTAGGACAAGGGGCATTGGCCGGGGAGCTGTTTTTT
NA	TRBV5-1	TRBJ2-2	NA	13	CASRRGLTGELFF	TGCGCCAGCCGGAGAGGCCTCACCGGGGAGCTGTTTTTT
TRBD1	TRBV5-1	TRBJ1-1	NA	15	CASSPEGAANTEAFF	TGCGCCAGCAGCCCGGAGGGGGCGGCGAACACTGAAGCTTTCTTT
NA	TRBV6-5	TRBJ2-1	NA	15	CASTMGGPPRDEQFF	TGTGCCAGCACCATGGGGGGACCGCCCCGGGATGAGCAGTTCTTC
TRBD2	TRBV28	TRBJ2-3	NA	13	CASSLFAGGEKYF	TGTGCCAGCAGTTTATTCGCGGGGGGCGAGAAGTATTTT
NA	TRBV18	TRBJ2-5	NA	14	CASSPKGVQETQYF	TGTGCCAGCTCACCAAAAGGGGTCCAAGAGACCCAGTACTTC
NA	TRBV11-2	TRBJ1-2	NA	16	CASSPPQGSINYGYTF	TGTGCCAGCAGCCCACCCCAGGGGTCTATTAACTATGGCTACACCTTC
TRBD2	TRBV27	TRBJ2-2	NA	21	CASSFRNPGTSGRARPGELFF	TGTGCCAGCAGTTTTCGTAACCCCGGGACTAGCGGGAGGGCCCGCCCCGGGGAGCTGTTTTTT
NA	TRBV7-9	TRBJ1-1	NA	12	CASSKSRQRAFF	TGTGCCAGCAGTAAAAGTAGACAGAGAGCTTTCTTT
NA	TRBV5-4	TRBJ2-7	NA	12	CASSGASYEQYF	TGTGCCAGCTCGGGAGCGTCTTACGAGCAGTACTTC
NA	TRBV5-6	TRBJ1-2	NA	12	CASSSDRDGYTF	TGTGCCAGCAGCTCAGATCGGGATGGCTACACCTTC
NA	TRBV29-1	TRBJ2-2	NA	12	CSASTGTGELFF	TGCAGCGCCTCGACAGGAACCGGGGAGCTGTTTTTT
TRBD2	TRBV11-3	TRBJ2-7	NA	16	CASSLGLAGPTYEQYF	TGTGCCAGCAGCCTTGGACTAGCGGGTCCAACCTACGAGCAGTACTTC
NA	TRBV27	TRBJ1-1	few	14	CASSLYGQNTEAFF	TGTGCCAGCAGTTTATATGGACAGAACACTGAAGCTTTCTTT
NA	TRBV5-5	TRBJ1-4	NA	12	CASSFQNEKLFF	TGTGCCAGCAGCTTCCAAAATGAAAAACTGTTTTTT
TRBD1	TRBV29-1	TRBJ1-2	NA	17	CSAWVDRGRRSLTGYTF	TGCAGCGCTTGGGTAGACAGGGGGCGAAGGTCCCTTACTGGCTACACCTTC
NA	TRBV7-3	TRBJ2-6	NA	16	CASSSSRVAGANVLTF	TGTGCCAGCAGCTCCTCGAGAGTAGCTGGGGCCAACGTCCTGACTTTC
NA	TRBV5-5	TRBJ2-7	NA	15	CASSLLGGVPYEQYF	TGTGCCAGCAGCTTGTTGGGCGGGGTCCCCTACGAGCAGTACTTC
TRBD1	TRBV5-4	TRBJ2-7	NA	13	CASSSGQGYEQYF	TGTGCCAGCAGCTCGGGACAGGGATACGAGCAGTACTTC
NA	TRBV7-9	TRBJ2-7	once	16	CASSPRIWRLSYEQYF	TGTGCCAGCAGCCCCCGGATATGGCGACTCTCCTACGAGCAGTACTTC
NA	TRBV28	TRBJ2-7	NA	13	CASMSGVTYEQYF	TGTGCCAGCATGTCAGGCGTTACCTACGAGCAGTACTTC
TRBD2	TRBV10-3	TRBJ2-2	NA	15	CAISGGSGGAGELFF	TGTGCCATCAGTGGAGGAAGCGGGGGGGCCGGGGAGCTGTTTTTT
NA	TRBV28	TRBJ1-5	once	16	CASSPRTHNSNQPQHF	TGTGCCAGCAGCCCCCGCACCCACAATAGCAATCAGCCCCAGCATTTT
NA	TRBV6-5	TRBJ1-1	NA	14	CASSYSNRGTEAFF	TGTGCCAGCAGTTACTCGAATCGGGGGACTGAAGCTTTCTTT
TRBD1	TRBV4-1	TRBJ1-5	NA	15	CASSQVDRANQPQHF	TGCGCCAGCAGCCAAGTGGACAGGGCGAATCAGCCCCAGCATTTT
TRBD1	TRBV6-5	TRBJ2-7	NA	12	CASSLGGREQYF	TGTGCCAGCAGTTTAGGGGGCAGAGAGCAGTACTTC
TRBD1	TRBV2	TRBJ2-1	NA	14	CASNIDRGSNEQFF	TGTGCCAGCAACATTGACAGGGGTTCGAATGAGCAGTTCTTC
NA	TRBV5-8	TRBJ1-3	NA	14	CASSLQSSGNTIYF	TGTGCCAGCAGCTTACAGTCTTCTGGAAACACCATATATTTT
TRBD2	TRBV18	TRBJ2-1	NA	15	CASSPTTSGGNEQFF	TGTGCCAGCTCACCGACGACTAGCGGGGGCAATGAGCAGTTCTTC
TRBD1	TRBV29-1	TRBJ2-7	once	14	CSARGGTGGYEQYF	TGCAGCGCCCGGGGGGGGACAGGGGGCTACGAGCAGTACTTC
TRBD1	TRBV5-8	TRBJ1-2	once	16	CASSLKGQFSNYGYTF	TGTGCCAGCAGCTTGAAGGGACAGTTTAGTAACTATGGCTACACCTTC
TRBD1	TRBV7-2	TRBJ2-5	few	16	CASSHPKRQGLETQYF	TGTGCCAGCAGCCACCCGAAAAGACAGGGCCTGGAGACCCAGTACTTC